This entry concerns a single T cell receptor (beta chain). Antigen unknown. With the ViraFEST assay, the study expanded antigen-specific CD4+ T cells using viral peptide pools, then sequenced them. Culturing for nine to ten days preceded CD4+ T cell isolation. Each participant was administered two doses of either the BNT162b2 or the mRNA-1273 vaccine. The record originates from a study of vaccination effects on CD4 cells after COVID-19. The CDR3 is 13 amino acids. Trimming stripped 3 bases from V and 4 bases from J, with 8 bases between. Here immunoSEQ multiplex PCR was the method, and the copy in TCRdb shows in-frame clones only, minus some. The sample holds some 61,000 clones, 76% seen once.

The specimen comprised CD4+ T cells from PBMCs cultured with HCoV-OC43 spike peptides, sampled after COVID-19 vaccination. This sample's subset: HCoV-OC43 spike overlapping peptide pool stimulation. V and J are TRBV12-3 or TRBV12-4 and TRBJ2-3; D remains ambiguous. The clonotype originates from a human donor who received a COVID-19 vaccine. CDR3 sequence reads: CASSFIKADTQYF. CDR3 coding DNA: TGTGCCAGCAGTTTTATCAAGGCAGATACGCAGTATTTT.